This TCR beta chain is from a study of STAT3 mutations in large granular lymphocyte leukemia. The germline gives CDR1 SGHRS, CDR2 YFSETQ. The CDR3 sequence is 16 residues long. V trimming: 7 bases; J trimming: 4 bases; junction bases outside the gene matches: 14. Remarks on this clone: Antigen specificity is unknown.

The protocol was immunoSEQ multiplex PCR, while the TCRdb copy is restricted to in-frame clones and leaves out a portion. The sample contains about 9,000 clones, 88% of which appear only once. Overall study results and limits: In T-cell large granular lymphocyte leukemia, about half of patients showed multiple immunodominant subclonotypes. A small but highly pathogenic clone may have been missed.

The sequence was collected from a man at least 80 years old with T-cell large granular lymphocyte leukemia. Some clones in this sample may be carry-over from other donors' samples. Sequenced sample: peripheral blood mononuclear cells. The rearrangement joins TRBV5-1 to TRBJ2-7; TRBD1 matches at 10 bases. CDR3 DNA sequence: TGCGCCAGCCAAGTATCACCGGGACAGGGGTCGTACGAGCAGTACTTC. Its protein is CASQVSPGQGSYEQYF.